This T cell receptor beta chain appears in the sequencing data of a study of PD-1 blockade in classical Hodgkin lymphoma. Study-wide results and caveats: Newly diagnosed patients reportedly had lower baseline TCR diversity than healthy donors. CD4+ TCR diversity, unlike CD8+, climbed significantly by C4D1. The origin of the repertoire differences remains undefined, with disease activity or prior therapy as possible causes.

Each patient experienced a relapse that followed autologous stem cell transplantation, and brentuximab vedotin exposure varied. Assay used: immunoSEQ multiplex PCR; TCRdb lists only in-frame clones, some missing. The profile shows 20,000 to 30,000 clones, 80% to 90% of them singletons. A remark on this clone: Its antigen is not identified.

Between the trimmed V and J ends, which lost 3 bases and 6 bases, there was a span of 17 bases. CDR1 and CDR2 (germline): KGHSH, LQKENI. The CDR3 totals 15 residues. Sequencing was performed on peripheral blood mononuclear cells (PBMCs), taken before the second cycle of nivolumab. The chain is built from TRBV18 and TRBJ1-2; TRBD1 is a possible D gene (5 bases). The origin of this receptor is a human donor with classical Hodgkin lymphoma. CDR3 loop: CASSPSGGAHNGYTF. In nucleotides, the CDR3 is TGTGCCAGCTCACCCTCGGGAGGGGCGCATAATGGCTACACCTTC.